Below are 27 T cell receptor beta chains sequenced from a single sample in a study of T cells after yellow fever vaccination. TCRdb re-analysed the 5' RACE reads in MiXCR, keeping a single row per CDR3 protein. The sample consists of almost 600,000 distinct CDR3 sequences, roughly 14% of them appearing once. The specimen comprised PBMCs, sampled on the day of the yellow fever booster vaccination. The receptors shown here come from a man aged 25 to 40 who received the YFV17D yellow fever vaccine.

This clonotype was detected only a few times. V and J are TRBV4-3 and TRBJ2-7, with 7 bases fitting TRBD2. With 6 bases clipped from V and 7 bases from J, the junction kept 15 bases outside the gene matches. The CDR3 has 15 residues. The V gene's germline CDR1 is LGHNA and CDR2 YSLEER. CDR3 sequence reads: CASRQDLIGGWEQYF. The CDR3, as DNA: TGCGCCAGCAGACAGGACCTCATCGGGGGGTGGGAGCAGTACTTC.

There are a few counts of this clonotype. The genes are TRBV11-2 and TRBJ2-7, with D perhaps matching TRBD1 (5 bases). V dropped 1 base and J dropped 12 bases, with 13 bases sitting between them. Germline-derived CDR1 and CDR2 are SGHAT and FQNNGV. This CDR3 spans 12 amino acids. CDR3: CASSLGGASLYF. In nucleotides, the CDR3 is TGTGCCAGCAGCTTAGGTGGGGCCTCTTTGTACTTC.

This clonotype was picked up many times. CDR3 nucleotides: TGTGCCAGCAGCCTGGGAGAGGGTCAAAACATTCAGTACTTC. This gives the protein CASSLGEGQNIQYF. V and J are TRBV7-9 and TRBJ2-4; possibly TRBD2 for D (5 bases). The germline V and J ends were trimmed by 5 bases and 5 bases, with 13 bases remaining between them. Germline CDR1 SEHNR, CDR2 FQNEAQ (reference sequence). This CDR3 region has 14 residues.

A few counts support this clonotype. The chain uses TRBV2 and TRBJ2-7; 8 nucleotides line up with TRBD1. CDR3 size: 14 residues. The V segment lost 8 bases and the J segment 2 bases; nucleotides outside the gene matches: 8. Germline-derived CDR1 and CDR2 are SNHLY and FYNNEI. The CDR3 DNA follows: TGTGCCAGCGGTCGGGAACAGGGGGCCTACGAGCAGTACTTC. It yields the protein CASGREQGAYEQYF.

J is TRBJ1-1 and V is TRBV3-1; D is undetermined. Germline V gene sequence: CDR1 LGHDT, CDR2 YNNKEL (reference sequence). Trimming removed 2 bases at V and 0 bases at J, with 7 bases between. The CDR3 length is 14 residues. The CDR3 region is CASSQMGVNTEAFF. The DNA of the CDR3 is TGTGCCAGCAGCCAAATGGGAGTGAACACTGAAGCTTTCTTT.

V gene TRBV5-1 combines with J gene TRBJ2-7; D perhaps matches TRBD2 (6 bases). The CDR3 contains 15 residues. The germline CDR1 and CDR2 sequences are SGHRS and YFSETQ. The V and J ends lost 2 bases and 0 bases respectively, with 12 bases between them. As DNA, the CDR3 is TGCGCCAGCAGCTTAGCGGCGGGGAGCTCCTACGAGCAGTACTTC. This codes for CASSLAAGSSYEQYF.

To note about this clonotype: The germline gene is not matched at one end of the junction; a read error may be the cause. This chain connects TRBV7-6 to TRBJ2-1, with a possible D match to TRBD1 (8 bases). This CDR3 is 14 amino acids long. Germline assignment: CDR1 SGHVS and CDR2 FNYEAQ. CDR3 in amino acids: CATSGTGMGNEQFF. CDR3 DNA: TGTGCCACCAGCGGGACAGGAATGGGCAATGAGCAGTTCTTC.

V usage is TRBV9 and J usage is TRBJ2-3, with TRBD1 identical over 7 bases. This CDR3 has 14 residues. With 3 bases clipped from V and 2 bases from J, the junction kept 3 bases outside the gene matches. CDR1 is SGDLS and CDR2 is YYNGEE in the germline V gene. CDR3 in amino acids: CASSAGTVTDTQYF. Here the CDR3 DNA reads TGTGCCAGCAGCGCCGGGACAGTCACAGATACGCAGTATTTT.

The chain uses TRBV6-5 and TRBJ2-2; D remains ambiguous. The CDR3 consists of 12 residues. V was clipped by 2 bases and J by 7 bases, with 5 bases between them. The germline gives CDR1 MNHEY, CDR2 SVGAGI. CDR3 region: CASSYVVGELFF. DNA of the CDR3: TGTGCCAGCAGTTACGTCGTCGGGGAGCTGTTTTTT.

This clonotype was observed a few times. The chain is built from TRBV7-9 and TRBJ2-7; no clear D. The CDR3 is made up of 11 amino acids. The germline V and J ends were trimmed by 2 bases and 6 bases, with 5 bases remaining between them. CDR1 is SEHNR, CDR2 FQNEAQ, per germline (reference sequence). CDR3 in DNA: TGTGCCAGCAGCTTAAGGATCGAGCAGTACTTC. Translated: CASSLRIEQYF.

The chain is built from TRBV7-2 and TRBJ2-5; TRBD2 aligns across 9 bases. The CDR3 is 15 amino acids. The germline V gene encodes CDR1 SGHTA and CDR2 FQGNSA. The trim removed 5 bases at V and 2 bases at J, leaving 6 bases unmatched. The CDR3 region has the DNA TGTGCCAGCAGCCCACGGACTAGCGCACAAGAGACCCAGTACTTC. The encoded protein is CASSPRTSAQETQYF.

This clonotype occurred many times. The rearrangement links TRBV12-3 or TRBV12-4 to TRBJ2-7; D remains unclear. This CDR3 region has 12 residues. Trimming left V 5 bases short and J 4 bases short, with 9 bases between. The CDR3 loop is CASSTLGYEQYF. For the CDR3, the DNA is TGTGCCAGCAGTACCCTCGGTTACGAGCAGTACTTC.

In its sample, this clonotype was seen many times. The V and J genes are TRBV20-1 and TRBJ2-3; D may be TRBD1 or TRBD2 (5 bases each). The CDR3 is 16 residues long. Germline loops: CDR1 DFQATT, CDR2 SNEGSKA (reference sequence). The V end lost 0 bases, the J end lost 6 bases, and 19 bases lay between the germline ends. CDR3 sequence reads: CSARDRWGPSWDTQYF. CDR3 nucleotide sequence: TGCAGTGCTAGAGATCGGTGGGGACCGTCCTGGGATACGCAGTATTTT.

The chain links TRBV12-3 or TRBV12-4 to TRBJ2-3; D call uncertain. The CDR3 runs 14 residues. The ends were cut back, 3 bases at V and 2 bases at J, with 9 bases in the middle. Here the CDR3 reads CASSFTRYTDTQYF. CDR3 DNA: TGTGCCAGCAGTTTTACCAGGTACACAGATACGCAGTATTTT.

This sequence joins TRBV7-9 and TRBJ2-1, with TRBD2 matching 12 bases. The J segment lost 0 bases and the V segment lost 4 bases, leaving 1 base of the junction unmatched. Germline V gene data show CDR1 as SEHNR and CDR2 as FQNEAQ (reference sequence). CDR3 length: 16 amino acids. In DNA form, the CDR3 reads TGTGCCAGCAGCTCTAGCGGGAGGGCCTCCTACAATGAGCAGTTCTTC. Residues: CASSSSGRASYNEQFF.

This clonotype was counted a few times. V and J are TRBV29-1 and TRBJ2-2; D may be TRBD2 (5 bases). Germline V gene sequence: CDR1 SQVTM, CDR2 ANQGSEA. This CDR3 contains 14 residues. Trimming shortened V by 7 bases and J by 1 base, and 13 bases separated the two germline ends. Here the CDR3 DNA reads TGCAGCGGCCTTGGACGGGAGAACACCGGGGAGCTGTTTTTT. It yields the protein CSGLGRENTGELFF.

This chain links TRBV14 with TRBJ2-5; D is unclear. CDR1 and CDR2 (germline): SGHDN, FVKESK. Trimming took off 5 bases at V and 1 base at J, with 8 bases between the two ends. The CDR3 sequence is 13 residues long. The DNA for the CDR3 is TGTGCCAGCAGCTACGAGATCCAAGAGACCCAGTACTTC. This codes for CASSYEIQETQYF.

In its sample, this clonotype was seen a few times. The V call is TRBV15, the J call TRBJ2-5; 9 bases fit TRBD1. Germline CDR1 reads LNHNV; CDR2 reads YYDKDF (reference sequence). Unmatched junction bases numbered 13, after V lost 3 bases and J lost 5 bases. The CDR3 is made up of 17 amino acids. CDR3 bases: TGTGCCACCAGCAGGGGCCCGGGACAGGGCCTCTGGGAGACCCAGTACTTC. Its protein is CATSRGPGQGLWETQYF.

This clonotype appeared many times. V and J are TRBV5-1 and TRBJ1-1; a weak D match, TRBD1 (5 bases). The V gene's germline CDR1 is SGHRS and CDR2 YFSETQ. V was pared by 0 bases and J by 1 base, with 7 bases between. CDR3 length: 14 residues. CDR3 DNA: TGCGCCAGCAGCTTGGCCGGGGGGAACACTGAAGCTTTCTTT. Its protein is CASSLAGGNTEAFF.

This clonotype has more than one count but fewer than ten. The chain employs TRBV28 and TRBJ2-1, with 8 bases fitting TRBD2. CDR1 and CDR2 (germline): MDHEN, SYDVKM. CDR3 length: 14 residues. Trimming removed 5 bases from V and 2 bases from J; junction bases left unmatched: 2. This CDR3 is CASSIAGPYNEQFF. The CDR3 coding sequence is TGTGCCAGCAGTATAGCGGGGCCCTACAATGAGCAGTTCTTC.

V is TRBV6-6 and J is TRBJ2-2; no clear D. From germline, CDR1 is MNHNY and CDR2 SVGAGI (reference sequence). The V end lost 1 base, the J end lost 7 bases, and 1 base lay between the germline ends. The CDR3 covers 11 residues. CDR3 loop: CASSYFGELFF. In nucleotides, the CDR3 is TGTGCCAGCAGTTACTTCGGGGAGCTGTTTTTT.

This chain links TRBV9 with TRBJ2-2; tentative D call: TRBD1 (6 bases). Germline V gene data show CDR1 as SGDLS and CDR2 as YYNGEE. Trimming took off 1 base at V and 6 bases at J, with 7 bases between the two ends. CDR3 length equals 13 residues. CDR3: CASSVYRAGELFF. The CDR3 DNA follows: TGTGCCAGCAGCGTATACAGGGCCGGGGAGCTGTTTTTT.

The CDR3: CAWSVWRNTGELFF. The CDR3 DNA is TGTGCCTGGAGTGTATGGCGAAACACCGGGGAGCTGTTTTTT. The chain employs TRBV30 and TRBJ2-2; unclear D gene. Looked up from germline, CDR1 is GTSNPN and CDR2 is SVGIG (reference sequence). This CDR3 spans 14 amino acids. V was shortened by 0 bases and J by 2 bases, with 7 bases between the two germline ends.

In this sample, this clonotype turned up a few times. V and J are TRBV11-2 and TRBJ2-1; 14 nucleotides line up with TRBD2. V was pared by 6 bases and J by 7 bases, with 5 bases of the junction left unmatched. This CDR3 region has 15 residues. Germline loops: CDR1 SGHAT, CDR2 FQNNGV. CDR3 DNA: TGTGCCAGCAGACCCGGGACTAGCGGGAGAAATGAGCAGTTCTTC. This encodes CASRPGTSGRNEQFF.

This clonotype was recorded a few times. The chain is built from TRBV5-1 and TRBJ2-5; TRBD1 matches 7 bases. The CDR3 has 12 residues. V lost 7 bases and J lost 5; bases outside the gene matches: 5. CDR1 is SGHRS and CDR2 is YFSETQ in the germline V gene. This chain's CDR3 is CASRTGEETQYF. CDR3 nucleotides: TGCGCCAGCCGCACAGGGGAGGAGACCCAGTACTTC.

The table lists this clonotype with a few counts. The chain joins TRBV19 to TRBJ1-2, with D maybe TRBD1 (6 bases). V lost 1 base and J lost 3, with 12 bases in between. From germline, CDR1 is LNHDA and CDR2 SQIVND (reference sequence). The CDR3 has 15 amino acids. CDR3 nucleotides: TGTGCCAGTAGTATAGGTCGACAGGCGGACTATGGCTACACCTTC. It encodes CASSIGRQADYGYTF.

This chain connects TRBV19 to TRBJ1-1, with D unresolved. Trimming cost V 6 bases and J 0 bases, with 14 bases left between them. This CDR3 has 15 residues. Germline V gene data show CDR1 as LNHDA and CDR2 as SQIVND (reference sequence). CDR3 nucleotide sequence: TGTGCCAGTAGGGGAGGTGCGGGGATGAACACTGAAGCTTTCTTT. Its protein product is CASRGGAGMNTEAFF.